The 30 T cell receptor beta chains in this list originate from one sample, sequenced in a study of blood T cells in healthy people across ages. For the second PCR, which ran for 7 to 11 cycles, a sample-barcoded 5' primer and a J-beta primer mix were used. TCRdb recomputed calls from the 5' RACE reads with MiXCR, one row per CDR3 protein. The data show 780,000 or so distinct CDR3 sequences, approximately 60% seen once. The sample consisted of blood. These receptors were obtained from a man between 40 and 49 years old in good health.

The chain combines TRBV7-8 with TRBJ2-2; D call uncertain. The V gene's germline CDR1 is SGHVS and CDR2 FQNEAQ. There are 12 residues in the CDR3. V was shortened by 2 bases and J by 9 bases, with 7 bases between the two germline ends. CDR3 DNA: TGTGCCAGCAGCTTAACTCATAGGGAGCTGTTTTTT. Translation gives CASSLTHRELFF. The whole variable domain, remainder taken from reference TRBV7-8 and TRBJ2-2, is GAGVSQSPRYKVAKRGQDVALRCDPISGHVSLFWYQQALGQGPEFLTYFQNEAQLDKSGLPSDRFFAERPEGSVSTLKIQRTQQEDSAVYLCASSLTHRELFFGEGSRLTVL.

This clonotype was counted many times. The chain couples TRBV2 to TRBJ2-5; D gene uncertain. V was trimmed by 6 bases and J by 2 bases, leaving 1 base between them. The CDR3 is 10 amino acids. The V gene's germline CDR1 is SNHLY and CDR2 FYNNEI. CDR3 in DNA: TGTGCCAGCAGACAAGAGACCCAGTACTTC. Protein: CASRQETQYF.

There are a few counts of this clonotype. The rearrangement joins TRBV25-1 to TRBJ2-6, with TRBD2 as a possible D gene (5 bases). Germline V gives CDR1 MGHDK, CDR2 SYGVNS. The CDR3 consists of 20 residues. Between the trimmed V and J ends, which lost 3 bases and 0 bases, there was a span of 21 bases. CDR3 sequence: CASSERVGLLFTSGANVLTF. The CDR3 coding sequence is TGTGCCAGCAGTGAGAGGGTAGGGTTACTTTTCACCTCTGGGGCCAACGTCCTGACTTTC.

J is TRBJ2-6 and V is TRBV9; weak D call: TRBD2 (6 bases). This CDR3 has 17 amino acids. CDR1 SGDLS and CDR2 YYNGEE come from the germline V gene. With 6 bases removed from V and 0 bases from J, the gap between germline ends came to 16 bases. The CDR3 DNA reads TGTGCCAGCACCATAGGAGGGGTAGTCTCTGGGGCCAACGTCCTGACTTTC. It translates to CASTIGGVVSGANVLTF.

The J gene is TRBJ2-3, the V gene TRBV6-5; no clear D. Germline-derived CDR1 and CDR2 are MNHEY and SVGAGI. The CDR3 length is 15 residues. Trimming removed 6 bases from V and 7 bases from J, with 20 bases in between. The CDR3 nucleotides are TGTGCCAGCAGACCTACAGTGGTCAGGATTTATACGCAGTATTTT. Translating it yields CASRPTVVRIYTQYF.

The V and J genes are TRBV11-3 and TRBJ2-7, with TRBD2 as a possible D gene (6 bases). Gene TRBJ2-5 matches the end of the DNA better, so the J call may be wrong. The germline V gene encodes CDR1 SGHNT and CDR2 YENEEA. The CDR3 runs to 15 residues. For the CDR3, the DNA is TGTGCCAGCAGCTTAAAGGGGCGGGACCGGGAGACCCAGTACTTC. Translating gives CASSLKGRDRETQYF.

Worth noting for this clonotype: A much larger clone lies one base from this, so it may be a read error. The DNA of the CDR3 is TGTGCCAGCAGAGGACAGGAGTCCAGCCTTTCCTACGACCAGTACTTC. Translation: CASRGQESSLSYDQYF. The J gene is TRBJ2-5, the V gene TRBV7-2; 7 bases fit TRBD1. Germline CDR1 and CDR2: SGHTA and FQGNSA. The junction had 20 bases not matched to a gene; V was cut back by 6 bases and J by 10 bases. This CDR3 is 16 amino acids long.

This clonotype has just one count. The chain joins TRBV7-2 to TRBJ2-1; D is possibly TRBD1 (6 bases). The CDR3 is 14 amino acids. The V gene lost 4 bases and the J gene lost 8 bases, with 15 bases spanning the gap. The germline V gene encodes CDR1 SGHTA and CDR2 FQGNSA. The CDR3 nucleotides read TGTGCCAGCAGCTGGGGGCGGACGTCTGATGAGCAGTTCTTC. The encoded protein is CASSWGRTSDEQFF.

This rearrangement joins TRBV28 to TRBJ1-5, with unresolved D. Per the germline V gene, CDR1 is MDHEN and CDR2 is SYDVKM. Trimming left V 5 bases short and J 2 bases short, with 10 bases between. The CDR3 length is 14 residues. As DNA, the CDR3 is TGTGCCAGCAGTCCCGCGAGTGGCAATCAGCCCCAGCATTTT. Translated: CASSPASGNQPQHF.

This clonotype was seen only a few times. V gene TRBV2 combines with J gene TRBJ2-5; no firm D call. The CDR3 sequence is 12 residues long. Germline V lookup: CDR1 SNHLY, CDR2 FYNNEI. Trimming cost V 7 bases and J 5 bases, with 11 bases left between them. This CDR3 is CASTGASETQYF. The CDR3 DNA reads as TGTGCCAGCACAGGAGCTTCGGAGACCCAGTACTTC.

This chain links TRBV6-6 with TRBJ2-5; tentatively, D is TRBD1 (5 bases). There are 15 residues in the CDR3. The germline V gene encodes CDR1 MNHNY and CDR2 SVGAGI (reference sequence). Trimming took off 0 bases at V and 2 bases at J, with 10 bases between the two ends. CDR3 sequence (DNA): TGTGCCAGCAGTTACTCACAGGCGAGTCAAGAGACCCAGTACTTC. Its protein product is CASSYSQASQETQYF.

This clonotype has just a few counts. The chain combines TRBV28 with TRBJ2-5; 9 bases align to TRBD1. Germline CDR1 reads MDHEN; CDR2 reads SYDVKM. The CDR3 runs 16 residues. The trim removed 4 bases at V and 2 bases at J, leaving 8 bases unmatched. CDR3 loop: CASSSAGTGLQETQYF. In DNA form, the CDR3 reads TGTGCCAGCAGTTCCGCCGGGACAGGGCTTCAAGAGACCCAGTACTTC.

The table lists this clonotype with a few counts. The chain uses TRBV7-9 and TRBJ2-1; the D is unclear. Germline CDR1 reads SEHNR; CDR2 reads FQNEAQ (reference sequence). This CDR3 spans 18 amino acids. The V end lost 5 bases, the J end lost 5 bases, and 25 bases lay between the germline ends. CDR3 sequence reads: CASSPHETYSYVDNEQFF. DNA of the CDR3: TGTGCCAGCAGCCCCCACGAGACCTACAGCTATGTGGACAATGAGCAGTTCTTC. Drawing the rest from reference TRBV7-9 and TRBJ2-1, the complete variable domain is DTGVSQNPRHKITKRGQNVTFRCDPISEHNRLYWYRQTLGQGPEFLTYFQNEAQLEKSRLLSDRFSAERPKGSFSTLEIQRTEQGDSAMYLCASSPHETYSYVDNEQFFGPGTRLTVL.

V usage is TRBV7-3 and J usage is TRBJ1-1, with D perhaps TRBD1 (5 bases). This CDR3 contains 14 residues. Germline assignment: CDR1 SGHTA and CDR2 FQGTGA. Trimming removed 5 bases from V and 0 bases from J, with 10 bases in between. DNA for the CDR3: TGTGCCAGCAGCCGGGACGGAATGAACACTGAAGCTTTCTTT. Amino acids: CASSRDGMNTEAFF.

This chain connects TRBV12-3 or TRBV12-4 to TRBJ2-3, with D tentatively TRBD1 (6 bases). The CDR3 loop spans 15 amino acids. The V and J ends lost 2 bases and 4 bases respectively, with 13 bases between them. CDR3 loop: CASSLSTGKSDTQYF. DNA for the CDR3: TGTGCCAGCAGTTTAAGTACAGGGAAGTCAGATACGCAGTATTTT.

With regard to this clonotype: Its ends do not fully match the called genes, so a read error is possible. The chain combines TRBV7-7 with TRBJ2-1; 9 bases are a match to TRBD1. CDR3 length: 15 amino acids. Germline V gene data show CDR1 as SSHAT and CDR2 as FNYEAQ (reference sequence). The CDR3 loop is CASSLEQGARSEQFF. The CDR3 DNA follows: TGTGCTAGCAGCTTGGAACAGGGGGCTAGGAGTGAGCAGTTCTTC. Full variable domain (missing parts from reference TRBV7-7 and TRBJ2-1): GAGVSQSPRYKVTKRGQDVTLRCDPISSHATLYWYQQALGQGPEFLTYFNYEAQPDKSGLPSDRFSAERPEGSISTLTIQRTEQRDSAMYRCASSLEQGARSEQFFGPGTRLTVL.

The rearrangement joins TRBV12-5 to TRBJ2-1, with 11 bases lining up with TRBD2. CDR1 is LGHNT and CDR2 is FRNRAP in the germline V gene. This CDR3 spans 15 amino acids. The ends lost 1 base at V and 7 bases at J; junction bases unmatched: 3. CDR3 DNA: TGTGCTAGTGGTTTGGGTCTAGCGGGGGGTAATGAGCAGTTCTTC. Translating it yields CASGLGLAGGNEQFF.

This chain joins TRBV20-1 and TRBJ2-7, with a tentative D call TRBD2 (6 bases). The CDR3 consists of 12 residues. V lost 8 bases to trimming and J lost 2 bases, with 13 bases between them. From germline, CDR1 is DFQATT and CDR2 SNEGSKA (reference sequence). CDR3 DNA: TGCAGTCCCACTAGCAGTGCCTACGAGCAGTACTTC. It yields the protein CSPTSSAYEQYF.

The V gene is TRBV12-3 or TRBV12-4, the J gene TRBJ1-2; no clear D. The V gene lost 5 bases and the J gene lost 4 bases, with 14 bases spanning the gap. The CDR3 is 14 residues long. CDR3 amino acids: CASSMPDGSYGYTF. In nucleotides, the CDR3 is TGTGCCAGCAGTATGCCGGACGGAAGCTATGGCTACACCTTC.

The gene calls are TRBV6-1 and TRBJ2-1; a weak D match, TRBD1 (5 bases). The closer fit of TRBJ2-7 to the DNA end suggests the J call may be wrong. Germline values: CDR1 MNHNS, CDR2 SASEGT. The CDR3 covers 13 residues. The CDR3 DNA reads TGTGCCACCTCTCTAGGGGATAACAACGAGCAGTACTTC. Translated: CATSLGDNNEQYF.

This clonotype appeared a few times. The chain has TRBV27 and TRBJ2-3, with 8 bases fitting TRBD2. Germline loops: CDR1 MNHEY, CDR2 SMNVEV (reference sequence). The CDR3 sequence is 15 residues long. J was trimmed by 6 bases and V by 2 bases; bases with no gene match: 7. The CDR3, as DNA: TGTGCCAGCAGTTTAAGACTAGCGACGGGGGATACGCAGTATTTT. It encodes CASSLRLATGDTQYF.

Concerning this clonotype itself: A read error may be the cause here, since a much bigger clone is one base away. V is TRBV27 and J is TRBJ1-2; no reliable D call. V was shortened by 3 bases and J by 0 bases, with 8 bases between the two germline ends. Germline V gene lookup returns CDR1 MNHEY and CDR2 SMNVEV (reference sequence). The CDR3 runs to 14 residues. The DNA for the CDR3 is TGTGCCAGCAGTTTTGCACCTACTAACTATGGCTACACCTTC. Translating gives CASSFAPTNYGYTF.

Concerning this clonotype: This may arise from a read error, as a much more abundant clone is one base away. The rearrangement joins TRBV4-1 to TRBJ2-5; TRBD1 matches at 7 bases. The CDR3 has 16 residues. CDR1 and CDR2 from the germline V gene are MGHRA and YSYEKL. V lost 1 base, J lost 4 bases, and 9 bases stayed unmatched. In nucleotides, the CDR3 is TGCGCCAGCAGCCAAGTGGAAACAGGGGCTCGAGAGACCCAGTACTTC. Residues: CASSQVETGARETQYF.

This clonotype showed up just a few times. This chain connects TRBV3-1 to TRBJ1-1; the D gene is possibly TRBD1 (6 bases). V dropped 2 bases and J dropped 0 bases, with 22 bases sitting between them. Germline-derived CDR1 and CDR2 are LGHDT and YNNKEL (reference sequence). This CDR3 is built from 19 residues. The CDR3 protein is CASSQSWPGGGKVNTEAFF. CDR3 bases: TGTGCCAGCAGCCAATCTTGGCCCGGGGGGGGCAAGGTGAACACTGAAGCTTTCTTT.

This chain uses TRBV7-6 with TRBJ2-7; the match to TRBD2 covers 11 bases. This CDR3 is built from 15 residues. CDR1 and CDR2 from the germline V gene are SGHVS and FNYEAQ. Unmatched junction bases numbered 8, after V lost 5 bases and J lost 5 bases. The CDR3 protein is CASSTPSGRLHEQYF. CDR3 nucleotides: TGTGCCAGCAGCACCCCTAGCGGGAGGTTACACGAGCAGTACTTC.

The chain joins TRBV7-9 to TRBJ2-5; the D gene is possibly TRBD2 (5 bases). V was clipped by 6 bases and J by 7 bases, with 15 bases between them. The CDR3 is made up of 13 amino acids. Germline V gives CDR1 SEHNR, CDR2 FQNEAQ (reference sequence). CDR3 nucleotide sequence: TGTGCCAGCAGTCCGGAGGCGCGTTGGACCCAGTACTTC. This gives the protein CASSPEARWTQYF.

The chain is built from TRBV25-1 and TRBJ2-1, with 8 bases aligning to TRBD1. Judging by the DNA end, TRBJ2-7 fits better; the J call may be wrong. Germline-derived CDR1 and CDR2 are MGHDK and SYGVNS. The CDR3 has 15 residues. The DNA of the CDR3 is TGTGCCAGCAGTGGCGACTCAGGGGGCAAAAATGAGCAGTACTTC. Encoded protein: CASSGDSGGKNEQYF.

The chain links TRBV28 to TRBJ2-7, with D unresolved. Trimming removed 2 bases at V and 6 bases at J, with 11 bases between. The CDR3 runs 13 residues. Germline assignment: CDR1 MDHEN and CDR2 SYDVKM. The DNA of the CDR3 is TGTGCCAGCAGTTTAGGGTCCTTTGGCGAGCAGTACTTC. Translation gives CASSLGSFGEQYF.

This clonotype was counted at least ten times. The chain couples TRBV25-1 to TRBJ2-7; 8 bases fit TRBD1. The CDR3 length is 14 residues. The germline V gene has CDR1 MGHDK and CDR2 SYGVNS. V dropped 11 bases and J dropped 1; count of bases not matched to a gene: 10. The CDR3 DNA sequence: TGTGCCTCCACCGAACAGGGGGTTTCCTACGAGCAGTACTTC. Translating it yields CASTEQGVSYEQYF.

Only a few counts were recorded for this clonotype. V is TRBV4-3 and J is TRBJ2-1, with 10 bases matching TRBD2. Germline assignment: CDR1 LGHNA and CDR2 YSLEER. The J segment lost 7 bases and the V segment lost 0 bases, leaving 9 bases of the junction unmatched. CDR3 size: 17 residues. CDR3 nucleotides: TGCGCCAGCAGCCAAGAGGCTAGCGGGAGTCCTTTAAATGAGCAGTTCTTC. The encoded protein is CASSQEASGSPLNEQFF.